The following is a TCR beta chain sequence with its context. Clones were read by immunoSEQ multiplex PCR, and TCRdb kept only the in-frame ones, dropping some. The sample records tens of thousands of clones, 70% to 90% being singletons. This sample stems from a study of cytotoxic CD8 clonotypes in ibrutinib-treated CLL. Sequencing was performed on PBMCs, taken before ibrutinib treatment. The sequence came from a human donor with chronic lymphocytic leukemia.

CDR3 sequence (DNA): TGTGCCAGTAGTAGCACGCGGACTTCTGGGGCCAACGTCCTGACTTTC. Translated: CASSSTRTSGANVLTF. The rearrangement uses TRBV19 and TRBJ2-6, with D maybe TRBD2 (5 bases). Germline V gives CDR1 LNHDA, CDR2 SQIVND (reference sequence). V was trimmed by 4 bases and J by 1 base, leaving 11 bases between them. The CDR3 is made up of 16 amino acids.